The clone carrying this T cell receptor beta chain was counted ten times or more. Its specificity is unknown. These data are taken from a study of regulatory T cells in long-lasting Graves disease. Study-wide context: Persistent Graves' disease meant over 5 years of antithyroid drugs with positive TSH receptor antibodies. Study results and limitations: Those with persistent disease had in common more public clonotypes (around 2,700) than new patients (about 900). Persistent cases favored TRBV28, TRBJ1-2 and TRBJ2-5.

V was pared by 6 bases and J by 4 bases, with 6 bases of the junction left unmatched. In germline, CDR1 is SNHLY, CDR2 FYNNEI. The length of the CDR3 is 15 residues. The time point is: persistent/refractory GD, antithyroid drugs over 5 years with positive TRAb. Generation of the TCR library employed RNA extracted from PBMCs. Arm-PCR of CDR3 regions with iRepertoire HTBI primers generated TCR beta libraries. TCRdb ran MiXCR on the multiplex PCR reads and lists one entry per CDR3 protein. The table includes about 430,000 distinct CDR3 sequences, around 20% detected once. The chain combines TRBV2 with TRBJ2-2; 9 bases line up with TRBD1. Sequencing used peripheral blood mononuclear cells (PBMCs), obtained when the disease was refractory, from a patient treated with antithyroid drugs. This receptor was taken from a female donor with Graves disease. CDR3 coding DNA: TGTGCCAGCAGGCCCGACAGGGGGGGCACCGGGGAGCTGTTTTTT. Translated: CASRPDRGGTGELFF.